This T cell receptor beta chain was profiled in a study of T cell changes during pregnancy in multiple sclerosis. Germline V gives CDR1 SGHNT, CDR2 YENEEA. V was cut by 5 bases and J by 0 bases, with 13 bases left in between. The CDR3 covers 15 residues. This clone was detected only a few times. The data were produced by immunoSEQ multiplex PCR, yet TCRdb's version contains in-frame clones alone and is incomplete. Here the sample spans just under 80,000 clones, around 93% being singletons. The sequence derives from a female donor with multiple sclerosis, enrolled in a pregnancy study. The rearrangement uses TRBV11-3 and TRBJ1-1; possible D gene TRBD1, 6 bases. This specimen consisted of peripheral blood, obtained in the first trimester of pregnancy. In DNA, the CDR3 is TGTGCCAGCAGCCCGGCCGGGACAATGAACACTGAAGCTTTCTTT. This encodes CASSPAGTMNTEAFF.